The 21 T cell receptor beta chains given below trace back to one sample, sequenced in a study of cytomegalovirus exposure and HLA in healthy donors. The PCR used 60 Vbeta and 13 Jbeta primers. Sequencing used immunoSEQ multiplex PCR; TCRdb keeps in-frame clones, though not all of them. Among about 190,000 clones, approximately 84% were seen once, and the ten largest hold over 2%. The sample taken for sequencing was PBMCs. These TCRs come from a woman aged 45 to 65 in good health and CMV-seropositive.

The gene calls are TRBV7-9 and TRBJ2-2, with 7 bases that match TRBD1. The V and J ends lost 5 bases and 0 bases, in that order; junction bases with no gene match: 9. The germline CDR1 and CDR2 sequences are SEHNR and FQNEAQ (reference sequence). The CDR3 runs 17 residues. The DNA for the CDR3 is TGTGCCAGCAGCCCCCGGACAGGCCCTACGAACACCGGGGAGCTGTTTTTT. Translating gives CASSPRTGPTNTGELFF.

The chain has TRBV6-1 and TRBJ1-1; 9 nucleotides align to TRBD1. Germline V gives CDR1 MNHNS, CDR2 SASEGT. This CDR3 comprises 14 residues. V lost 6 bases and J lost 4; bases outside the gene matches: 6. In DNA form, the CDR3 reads TGTGCCAGCAGGCACAGGGGGCGAATCACTGAAGCTTTCTTT. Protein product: CASRHRGRITEAFF.

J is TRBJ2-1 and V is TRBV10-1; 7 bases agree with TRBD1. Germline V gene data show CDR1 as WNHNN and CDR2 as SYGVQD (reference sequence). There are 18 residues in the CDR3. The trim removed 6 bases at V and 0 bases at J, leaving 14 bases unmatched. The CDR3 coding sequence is TGCGCCAGCAGCTGGTCTTACAGGGGCCCAACCTCCTACAATGAGCAGTTCTTC. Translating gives CASSWSYRGPTSYNEQFF.

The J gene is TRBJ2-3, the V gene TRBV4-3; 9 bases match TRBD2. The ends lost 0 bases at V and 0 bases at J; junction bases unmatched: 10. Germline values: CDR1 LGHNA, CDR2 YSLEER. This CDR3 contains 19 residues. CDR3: CASSQDWLAGTVSTDTQYF. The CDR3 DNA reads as TGCGCCAGCAGCCAAGATTGGCTAGCGGGGACGGTCAGCACAGATACGCAGTATTTT.

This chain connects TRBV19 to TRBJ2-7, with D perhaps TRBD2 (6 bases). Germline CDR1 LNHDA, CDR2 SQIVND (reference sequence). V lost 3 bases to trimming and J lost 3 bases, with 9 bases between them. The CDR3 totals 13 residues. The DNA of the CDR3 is TGTGCCAGTAGTATGGGGGGAGACTACGAGCAGTACTTC. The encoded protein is CASSMGGDYEQYF.

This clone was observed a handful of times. The CDR3 reads CASSGTTGVDEQFF. The CDR3, as DNA: TGTGCCAGCAGCGGGACGACAGGGGTGGATGAGCAGTTCTTC. The rearrangement joins TRBV5-4 to TRBJ2-1, with 8 bases identical to TRBD1. Germline lookup yields CDR1 SGHNT and CDR2 YYREEE (reference sequence). This CDR3 comprises 14 residues. V shed 4 bases, J shed 8 bases, and the junction held 8 bases outside the gene matches.

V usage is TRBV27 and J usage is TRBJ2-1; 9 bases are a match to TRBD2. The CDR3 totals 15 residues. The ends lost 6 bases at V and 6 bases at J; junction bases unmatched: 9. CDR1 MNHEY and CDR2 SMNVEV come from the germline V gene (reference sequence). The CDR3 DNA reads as TGTGCCAGCAGCCCTCGGGGACTAGCTTCCAATGAGCAGTTCTTC. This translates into CASSPRGLASNEQFF.

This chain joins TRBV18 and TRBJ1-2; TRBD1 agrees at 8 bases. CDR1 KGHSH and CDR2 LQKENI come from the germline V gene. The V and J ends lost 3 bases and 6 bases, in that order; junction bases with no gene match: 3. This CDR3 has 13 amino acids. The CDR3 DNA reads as TGTGCCAGCTCACCTGGACAGGGCGATGGCTACACCTTC. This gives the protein CASSPGQGDGYTF.

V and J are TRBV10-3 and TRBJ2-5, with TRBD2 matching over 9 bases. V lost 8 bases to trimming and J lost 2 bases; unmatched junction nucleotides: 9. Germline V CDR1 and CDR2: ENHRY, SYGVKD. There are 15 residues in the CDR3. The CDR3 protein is CAIGIGAGGQETQYF. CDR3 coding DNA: TGTGCCATCGGGATTGGGGCGGGGGGGCAAGAGACCCAGTACTTC.

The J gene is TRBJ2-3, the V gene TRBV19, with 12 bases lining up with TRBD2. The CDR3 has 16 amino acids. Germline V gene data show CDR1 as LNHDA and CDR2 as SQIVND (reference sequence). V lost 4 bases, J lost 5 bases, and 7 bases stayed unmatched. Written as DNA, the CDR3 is TGTGCCAGTAGTAAAGGGGCTAGCGGGGGGGGAGATACGCAGTATTTT. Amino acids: CASSKGASGGGDTQYF.

Here the CDR3 DNA reads TGTGCCAGCAGCTTCGGGACACCTCAAGAGACCCAGTACTTC. It specifies CASSFGTPQETQYF. This chain uses TRBV2 with TRBJ2-5, with a tentative D call TRBD1 (6 bases). V shed 6 bases and J shed 2 bases, with 13 bases lying between them. The length of the CDR3 is 14 residues. CDR1 SNHLY and CDR2 FYNNEI come from the germline V gene.

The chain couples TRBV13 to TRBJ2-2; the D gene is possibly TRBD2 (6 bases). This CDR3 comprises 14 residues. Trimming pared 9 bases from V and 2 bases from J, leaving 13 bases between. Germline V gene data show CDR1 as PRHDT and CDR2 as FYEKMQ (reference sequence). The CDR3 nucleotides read TGTGCCAGTACCGGGACTCCCAACACCGGGGAGCTGTTTTTT. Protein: CASTGTPNTGELFF.

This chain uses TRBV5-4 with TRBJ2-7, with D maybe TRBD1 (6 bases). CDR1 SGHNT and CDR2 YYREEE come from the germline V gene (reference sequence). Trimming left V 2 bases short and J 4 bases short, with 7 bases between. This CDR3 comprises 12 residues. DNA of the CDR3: TGTGCCAGCAGCTTTCAGGGGTACGAGCAGTACTTC. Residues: CASSFQGYEQYF. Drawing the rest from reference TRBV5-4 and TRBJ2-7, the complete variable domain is ETGVTQSPTHLIKTRGQQVTLRCSSQSGHNTVSWYQQALGQGPQFIFQYYREEENGRGNFPPRFSGLQFPNYSSELNVNALELDDSALYLCASSFQGYEQYFGPGTRLTVT.

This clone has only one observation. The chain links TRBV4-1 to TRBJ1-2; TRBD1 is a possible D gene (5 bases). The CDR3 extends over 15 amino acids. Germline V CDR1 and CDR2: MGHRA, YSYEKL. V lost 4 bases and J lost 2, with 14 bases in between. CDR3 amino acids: CASSPRREGNYGYTF. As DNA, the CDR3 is TGCGCCAGCAGCCCACGCAGGGAGGGGAACTATGGCTACACCTTC.

The CDR3 bases are TGTGCCAGCAGCTCCGACTTACAAGAGACCCAGTACTTC. This sequence encodes CASSSDLQETQYF. The chain employs TRBV5-6 and TRBJ2-5; D unclear. Trimming removed 3 bases at V and 2 bases at J, with 8 bases between. The CDR3 sequence is 13 residues long. CDR1 and CDR2 from the germline V gene are SGHDT and YYEEEE.

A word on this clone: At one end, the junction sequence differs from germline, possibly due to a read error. The CDR3, as DNA: TGTTCCAGCAGCTTAGTAGGCGGGGGCGACGAGCAGTACTTC. Encoded protein: CSSSLVGGGDEQYF. V usage is TRBV7-9 and J usage is TRBJ2-7; tentative D call: TRBD2 (7 bases). Looked up from germline, CDR1 is SEHNR and CDR2 is FQNEAQ (reference sequence). The CDR3 spans 14 residues. Looking up the rest from reference TRBV7-9 and TRBJ2-7 gives the full variable domain: DTGVSQNPRHKITKRGQNVTFRCDPISEHNRLYWYRQTLGQGPEFLTYFQNEAQLEKSRLLSDRFSAERPKGSFSTLEIQRTEQGDSAMYLCSSSLVGGGDEQYFGPGTRLTVT.

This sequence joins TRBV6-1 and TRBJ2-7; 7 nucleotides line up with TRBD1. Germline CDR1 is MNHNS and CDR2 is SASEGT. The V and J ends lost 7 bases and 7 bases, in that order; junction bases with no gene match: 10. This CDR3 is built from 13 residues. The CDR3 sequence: CASIEGQSREQYF. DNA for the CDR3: TGTGCCAGCATCGAGGGACAGTCTCGTGAGCAGTACTTC.

CDR3 nucleotides: TGTGCCAGCAGCATAATGGGACTAGTCCCGATCACCGGGGAGCTGTTTTTT. Residues: CASSIMGLVPITGELFF. V and J are TRBV7-2 and TRBJ2-2, with 8 positions matching TRBD2. The germline CDR1 and CDR2 sequences are SGHTA and FQGNSA. The CDR3 has 17 residues. The junction had 12 bases not matched to a gene; V was cut back by 5 bases and J by 4 bases. The full variable domain, in which reference TRBV7-2 and TRBJ2-2 provide the parts outside the CDR3, is GAGVSQSPSNKVTEKGKDVELRCDPISGHTALYWYRQSLGQGLEFLIYFQGNSAPDKSGLPSDRFSAERTGGSVSTLTIQRTQQEDSAVYLCASSIMGLVPITGELFFGEGSRLTVL.

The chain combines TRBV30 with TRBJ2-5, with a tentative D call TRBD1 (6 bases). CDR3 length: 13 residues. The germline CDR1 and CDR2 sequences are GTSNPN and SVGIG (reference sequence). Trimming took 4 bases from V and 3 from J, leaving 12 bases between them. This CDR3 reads CAWTTGYEETQYF. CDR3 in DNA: TGTGCCTGGACTACAGGGTATGAAGAGACCCAGTACTTC.

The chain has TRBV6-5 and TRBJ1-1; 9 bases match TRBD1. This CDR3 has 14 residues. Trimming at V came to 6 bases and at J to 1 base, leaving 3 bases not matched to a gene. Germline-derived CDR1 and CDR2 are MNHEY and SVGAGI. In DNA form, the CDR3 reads TGTGCCAGCAGCTGGACAGGGGAGAACACTGAAGCTTTCTTT. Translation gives CASSWTGENTEAFF.

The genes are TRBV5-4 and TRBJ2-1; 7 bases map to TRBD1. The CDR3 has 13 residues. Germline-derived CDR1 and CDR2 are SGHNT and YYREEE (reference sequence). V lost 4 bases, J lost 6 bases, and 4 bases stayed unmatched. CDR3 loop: CASSPDRFNEQFF. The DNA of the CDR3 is TGTGCCAGCAGCCCGGACAGGTTCAATGAGCAGTTCTTC.